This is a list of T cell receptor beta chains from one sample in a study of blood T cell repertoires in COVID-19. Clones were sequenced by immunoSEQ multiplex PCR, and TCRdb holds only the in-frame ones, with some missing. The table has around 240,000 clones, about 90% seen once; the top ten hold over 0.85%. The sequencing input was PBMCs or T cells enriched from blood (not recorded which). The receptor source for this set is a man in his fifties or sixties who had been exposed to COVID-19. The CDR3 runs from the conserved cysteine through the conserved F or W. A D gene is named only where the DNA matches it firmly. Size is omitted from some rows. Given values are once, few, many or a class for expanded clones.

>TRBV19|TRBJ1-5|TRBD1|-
CASRMDRDTQGNQPQHF
TGTGCCAGTAGGATGGACAGGGACACTCAGGGCAATCAGCCCCAGCATTTT
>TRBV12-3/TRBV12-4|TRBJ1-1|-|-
CASSPDTEAFF
TGTGCCAGCAGTCCAGACACTGAAGCTTTCTTT
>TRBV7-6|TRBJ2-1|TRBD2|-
CASSSSGTSGSNEQFF
TGTGCCAGCAGCTCCTCCGGGACTAGCGGGAGCAATGAGCAGTTCTTC
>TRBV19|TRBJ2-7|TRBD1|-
CASSIGPGGVYEQYF
TGTGCCAGTAGTATCGGTCCAGGGGGCGTTTACGAGCAGTACTTC
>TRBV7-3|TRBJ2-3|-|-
CASSSPTGDTQYF
TGTGCCAGCAGCTCCCCAACAGGGGATACGCAGTATTTT
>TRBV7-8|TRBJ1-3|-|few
CASSPGSLSGNTIYF
TGTGCCAGCAGCCCCGGGTCGCTGTCCGGAAACACCATATATTTT
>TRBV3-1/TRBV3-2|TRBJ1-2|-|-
CASSQIPWEGVNYGYTF
TGTGCCAGCAGCCAAATTCCCTGGGAGGGGGTTAACTATGGCTACACCTTC
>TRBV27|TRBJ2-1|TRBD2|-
CASSFSLAGAGEQFF
TGTGCCAGCAGTTTTAGTCTAGCGGGAGCGGGTGAGCAGTTCTTC
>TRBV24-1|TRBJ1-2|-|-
CATSDTPGSGYGYTF
TGTGCCACCAGTGATACGCCAGGTTCAGGCTATGGCTACACCTTC
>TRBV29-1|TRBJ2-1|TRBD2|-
CSVARNEGGNEQFF
TGCAGCGTTGCCCGCAACGAGGGAGGGAATGAGCAGTTCTTC
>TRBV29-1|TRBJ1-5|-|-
CSVLSADQPQHF
TGCAGCGTTCTTTCAGCGGATCAGCCCCAGCATTTT
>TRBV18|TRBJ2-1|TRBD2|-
CASSPMGGWVNEQFF
TGTGCCAGCTCACCCATGGGAGGGTGGGTGAATGAGCAGTTCTTC
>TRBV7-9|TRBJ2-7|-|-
CASSLDYYEQYF
TGTGCCAGCAGCTTGGACTACTACGAGCAGTACTTC
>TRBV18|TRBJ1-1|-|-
CASSPRGAHRGDTEAFF
TGTGCCAGCTCACCTCGGGGGGCACACCGAGGAGACACTGAAGCTTTCTTT
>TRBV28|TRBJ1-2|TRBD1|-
CASSTQAGGHGYTF
TGTGCCAGCAGCACCCAGGCAGGGGGCCATGGCTACACCTTC
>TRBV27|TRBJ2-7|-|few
CASSLFTGRFYEQYF
TGTGCCAGCAGTTTATTTACAGGTCGCTTCTACGAGCAGTACTTC
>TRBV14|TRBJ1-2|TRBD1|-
CASSHAGDRGATGYTF
TGTGCCAGCAGCCATGCGGGGGACAGGGGAGCGACAGGCTACACCTTC
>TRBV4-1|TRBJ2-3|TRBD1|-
CASRSGVFSGGDTQYF
TGCGCCAGCAGATCAGGGGTATTCTCAGGGGGAGATACGCAGTATTTT
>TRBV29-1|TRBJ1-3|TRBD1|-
CSVRQGFFGNTIYF
TGCAGCGTCAGACAGGGGTTCTTTGGAAACACCATATATTTT
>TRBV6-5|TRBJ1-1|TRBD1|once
CASSPRTGSNTEAFF
TGTGCCAGCAGTCCTCGGACAGGGTCGAACACTGAAGCTTTCTTT
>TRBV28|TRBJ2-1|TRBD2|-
CASSLAGAAYNEQFF
TGTGCCAGCAGTTTAGCGGGAGCCGCCTACAATGAGCAGTTCTTC
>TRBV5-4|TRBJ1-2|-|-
CASSRAGRRDGYTF
TGTGCCAGCAGCCGGGCGGGGCGGAGAGATGGCTACACCTTC
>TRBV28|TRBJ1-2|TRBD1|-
CASSFADRAVWGYTF
TGTGCCAGCAGTTTTGCCGACAGGGCGGTATGGGGCTACACCTTC
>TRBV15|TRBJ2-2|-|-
CATSRGRVVGELFF
TGTGCCACCAGCAGAGGCCGAGTTGTCGGGGAGCTGTTTTTT
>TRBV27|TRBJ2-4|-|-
CASSPRTGWGAKNIQYF
TGTGCCAGCAGTCCGCGCACAGGGTGGGGGGCCAAAAACATTCAGTACTTC
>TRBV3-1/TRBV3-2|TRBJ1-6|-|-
CASSQLQGQNSPLHF
TGTGCCAGCAGCCAACTACAGGGACAAAATTCACCCCTCCACTTT
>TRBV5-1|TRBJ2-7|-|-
CASSESRDIYEQYF
TGCGCCAGCAGCGAGTCCCGGGACATCTACGAGCAGTACTTC
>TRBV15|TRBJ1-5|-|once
CATSTGGGANQPQHF
TGTGCCACCAGCACTGGAGGGGGGGCAAATCAGCCCCAGCATTTT
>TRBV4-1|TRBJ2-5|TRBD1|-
CASSQGQGEGEETQYF
TGCGCCAGCAGCCAAGGCCAGGGGGAAGGTGAAGAGACCCAGTACTTC
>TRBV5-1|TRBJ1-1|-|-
CASSWSGGSSEAFF
TGCGCCAGCAGCTGGAGCGGGGGTTCAAGTGAAGCTTTCTTT
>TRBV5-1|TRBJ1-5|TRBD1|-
CASSEEWTGPNQPQHF
TGCGCCAGCAGCGAGGAATGGACAGGCCCCAATCAGCCCCAGCATTTT
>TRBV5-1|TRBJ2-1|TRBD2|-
CASSLGLAGGLNEQFF
TGCGCCAGCAGCTTGGGACTAGCGGGAGGTCTCAATGAGCAGTTCTTC
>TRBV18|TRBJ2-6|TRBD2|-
CASSPPGGDSPSGANVLTF
TGTGCCAGCTCACCACCCGGGGGGGACTCCCCGTCTGGGGCCAACGTCCTGACTTTC
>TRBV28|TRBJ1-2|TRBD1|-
CASSSAGGLAGYTF
TGTGCCAGCAGTTCAGCAGGGGGACTCGCTGGCTACACCTTC
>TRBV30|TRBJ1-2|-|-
CAWGSLGTFHGYTF
TGTGCCTGGGGAAGCCTGGGGACTTTCCATGGCTACACCTTC
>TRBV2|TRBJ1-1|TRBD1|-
CASRVDRGTEAFF
TGTGCCAGCAGGGTGGACAGGGGAACTGAAGCTTTCTTT
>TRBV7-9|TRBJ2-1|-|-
CASSSNHGQGPLYNEQFF
TGTGCCAGCAGCTCAAACCACGGCCAGGGGCCCTTATACAATGAGCAGTTCTTC
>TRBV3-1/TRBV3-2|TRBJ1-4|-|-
CASSHWTEMHEKLFF
TGTGCCAGCAGCCACTGGACAGAAATGCATGAAAAACTGTTTTTT
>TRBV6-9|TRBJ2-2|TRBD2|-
CASTPREGPTNTGELFF
TGTGCCAGCACACCTCGGGAGGGGCCAACGAACACCGGGGAGCTGTTTTTT
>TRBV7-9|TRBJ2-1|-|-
CASSLQGSGLFEQFF
TGTGCCAGCAGCTTACAAGGGAGCGGCTTATTTGAGCAGTTCTTC
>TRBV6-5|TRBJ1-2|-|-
CASTLEEGSYGYTF
TGTGCCAGCACCTTAGAGGAGGGTTCGTATGGCTACACCTTC
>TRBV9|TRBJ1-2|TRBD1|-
CASRGPGTGRAAGGYTF
TGTGCCAGCAGGGGCCCCGGGACAGGGCGTGCAGCTGGGGGCTACACCTTC
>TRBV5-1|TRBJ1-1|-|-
CASSFIQGLGNTEAFF
TGCGCCAGCAGCTTTATCCAGGGACTCGGTAACACTGAAGCTTTCTTT
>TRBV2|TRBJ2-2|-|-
CASSSRQAANTGELFF
TGTGCCAGCAGTAGCCGACAGGCTGCGAACACCGGGGAGCTGTTTTTT
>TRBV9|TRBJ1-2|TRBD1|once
CASSVSRAGGGYGYTF
TGTGCCAGCAGCGTAAGTCGCGCAGGGGGAGGCTATGGCTACACCTTC
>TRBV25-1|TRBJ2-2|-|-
CASSELKGGSGELFF
TGTGCCAGCAGTGAATTGAAAGGGGGTTCCGGGGAGCTGTTTTTT
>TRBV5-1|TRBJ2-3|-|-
CASSLDGASTDTQYF
TGCGCCAGCAGCTTGGACGGTGCTAGCACAGATACGCAGTATTTT
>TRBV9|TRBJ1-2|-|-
CASSVEGRGRNYGYTF
TGTGCCAGCAGCGTAGAGGGGAGGGGGAGGAACTATGGCTACACCTTC
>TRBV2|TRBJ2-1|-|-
CASRLAAYNEQFF
TGTGCCAGCAGACTAGCCGCCTACAATGAGCAGTTCTTC
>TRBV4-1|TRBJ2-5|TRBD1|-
CASSHPGTVVKTQYF
TGCGCCAGCAGCCATCCCGGGACAGTTGTAAAGACCCAGTACTTC
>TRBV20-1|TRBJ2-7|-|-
CSARKGYEQYF
TGCAGTGCTAGGAAGGGGTACGAGCAGTACTTC
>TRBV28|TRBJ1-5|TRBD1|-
CASSRPQGVGSNQPQHF
TGTGCCAGCAGCCGCCCCCAGGGGGTCGGGAGCAATCAGCCCCAGCATTTT